The T cell receptor (beta chain) under discussion was sequenced for a study of cytomegalovirus exposure and HLA in healthy donors. Study-level findings and limits: Reportedly, a later analysis found an Asian-associated ancestry cluster had fewer N-insertions than the approximately 670-donor mean.

The trim removed 3 bases at V and 3 bases at J, leaving 1 base unmatched. Germline values: CDR1 SGHRS, CDR2 YFSETQ. There are 16 residues in the CDR3. The primer mix had 60 Vbeta and 13 Jbeta primers. Sequencing used immunoSEQ multiplex PCR; TCRdb keeps in-frame clones, though not all of them. This table has some 120,000 clones, roughly 78% appearing once. Comments on this clone: Its antigen remains unknown.

Sequenced sample: PBMCs. This receptor was identified in a man aged 35-49 years in good health and CMV-seronegative. The chain employs TRBV5-1 and TRBJ2-1, with 15 positions matching TRBD2. CDR3 protein: CASSWGLAGGYNEQFF. CDR3 bases: TGCGCCAGCAGCTGGGGACTAGCGGGGGGCTACAATGAGCAGTTCTTC.